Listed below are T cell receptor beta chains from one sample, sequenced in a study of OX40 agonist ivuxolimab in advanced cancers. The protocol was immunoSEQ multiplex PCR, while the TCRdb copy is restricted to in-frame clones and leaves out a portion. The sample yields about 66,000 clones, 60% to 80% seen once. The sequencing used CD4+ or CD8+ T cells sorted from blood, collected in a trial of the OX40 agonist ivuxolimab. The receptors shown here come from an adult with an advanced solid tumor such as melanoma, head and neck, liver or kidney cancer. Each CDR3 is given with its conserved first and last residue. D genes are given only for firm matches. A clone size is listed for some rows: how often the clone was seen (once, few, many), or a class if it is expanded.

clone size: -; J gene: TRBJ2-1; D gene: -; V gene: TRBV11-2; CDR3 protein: CASSAGTPEQFF; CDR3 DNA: TGTGCCAGCAGCGCCGGGACCCCTGAGCAGTTCTTC
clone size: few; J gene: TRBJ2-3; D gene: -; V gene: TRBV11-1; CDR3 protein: CASSLLTRALSTDTQYF; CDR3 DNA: TGTGCCAGCAGCTTACTAACCAGGGCTTTGAGCACAGATACGCAGTATTTT
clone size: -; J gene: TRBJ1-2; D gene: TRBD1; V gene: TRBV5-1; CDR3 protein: CASSPSTGVLFGYTF; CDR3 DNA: TGCGCCAGCAGCCCAAGTACAGGGGTCCTTTTTGGCTACACCTTC
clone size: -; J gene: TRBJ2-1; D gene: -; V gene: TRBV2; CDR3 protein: CASTGGGRFTYNEQFF; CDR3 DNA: TGTGCCAGCACAGGTGGGGGCCGATTTACCTACAATGAGCAGTTCTTC
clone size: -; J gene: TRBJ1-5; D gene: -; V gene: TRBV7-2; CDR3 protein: CASSMTGYQPQHF; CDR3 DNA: TGTGCCAGCAGCATGACTGGGTATCAGCCCCAGCATTTT
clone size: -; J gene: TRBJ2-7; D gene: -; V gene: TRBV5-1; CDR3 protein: CASSQDGSSYEQYF; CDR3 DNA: TGCGCCAGCAGCCAGGACGGTAGCTCCTACGAGCAGTACTTC
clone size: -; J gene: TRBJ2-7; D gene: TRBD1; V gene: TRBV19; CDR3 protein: CASSTTGTGGEQYF; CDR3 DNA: TGTGCCAGTAGTACAACCGGGACAGGGGGCGAGCAGTACTTC
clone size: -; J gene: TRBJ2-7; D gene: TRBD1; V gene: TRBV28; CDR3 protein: CASTQGGTGIHEQYF; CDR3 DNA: TGTGCCAGCACCCAAGGGGGGACAGGGATCCACGAGCAGTACTTC
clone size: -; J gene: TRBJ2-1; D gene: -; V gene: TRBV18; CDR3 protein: CASSPSRDNEQFF; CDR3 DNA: TGTGCCAGCTCACCAAGCAGGGACAATGAGCAGTTCTTC
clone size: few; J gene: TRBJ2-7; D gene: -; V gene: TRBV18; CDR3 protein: CASSPAYEQYF; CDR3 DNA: TGTGCCAGCTCACCAGCCTACGAGCAGTACTTC
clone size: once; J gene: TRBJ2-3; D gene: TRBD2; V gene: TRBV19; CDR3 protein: CASSPRRGGLGSDTQYF; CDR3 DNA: TGTGCCAGTAGCCCTCGTCGGGGGGGCCTAGGTTCAGATACGCAGTATTTT
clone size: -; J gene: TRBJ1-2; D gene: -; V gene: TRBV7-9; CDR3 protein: CASSLAGTSLGYTF; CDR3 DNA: TGTGCCAGCAGCTTAGCGGGGACGTCCCTTGGCTACACCTTC
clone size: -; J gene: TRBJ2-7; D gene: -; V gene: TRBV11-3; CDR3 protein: CASSLRYPSYEQYF; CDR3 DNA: TGTGCCAGCAGCTTGAGGTACCCAAGCTACGAGCAGTACTTC
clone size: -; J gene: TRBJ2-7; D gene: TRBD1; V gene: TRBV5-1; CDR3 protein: CASSPGTGVEQYF; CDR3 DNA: TGCGCCAGCAGCCCCGGGACAGGGGTCGAGCAGTACTTC